This T cell receptor beta chain was sequenced for a study of identical twins' blood T cells. Study context: About 12 libraries, six alpha and six beta, gave approximately 50 million reads.

Six healthy women, forming three identical twin pairs, donated samples. One entry per CDR3 protein, called by TCRdb with MiXCR from the 5' RACE reads. This sample carries 350,000 to 400,000 distinct CDR3 sequences, under 30% of them seen once, and the ten largest clones take roughly 6.1%. This clonotype was observed a few times. The junction departs from the called germline gene at one end, perhaps through a read error. The CDR3 covers 15 residues. Per germline, CDR1 LGHDT and CDR2 YNNKEL (reference sequence). This chain uses TRBV3-1 with TRBJ2-2; D may match TRBD1 or TRBD2 (5 bases each). Sequencing input: PBMCs. This TCR was sampled from a woman between 18 and 50 years old in good health. The CDR3 loop is CASSEEGYGAGELFF. The CDR3 DNA is TGTGCCAGCAGCGAAGAGGGGTATGGTGCCGGGGAGCTGTTTTTT.